Below are 10 T cell receptor beta chains sequenced from a single sample in a study of T cells in tuberculosis. Only in-frame clones appear in the TCRdb table, and some are missing; sequencing was by immunoSEQ multiplex PCR. The table has some 5,500 clones, about 97% seen once. Time point noted: new active TB diagnosis, blood taken before or within 7 days of starting treatment. Sequencing was performed on PBMCs, taken at tuberculosis diagnosis. The source of these receptors is an adult with tuberculosis.

The chain recombines TRBV5-1 with TRBJ2-1; D is perhaps TRBD2 (7 bases). In germline, CDR1 is SGHRS, CDR2 YFSETQ. CDR3 length: 16 residues. Trimming stripped 0 bases from V and 5 bases from J, with 15 bases between. The CDR3 is CASSLEGGMAHNEQFF. The CDR3 DNA is TGCGCCAGCAGCTTGGAGGGGGGGATGGCACACAATGAGCAGTTCTTC.

V gene TRBV13 combines with J gene TRBJ2-7; 8 bases fit TRBD2. With V trimmed by 1 base and J by 4 bases, 6 bases remained unmatched. Germline V gives CDR1 PRHDT, CDR2 FYEKMQ (reference sequence). The CDR3 length is 15 residues. The CDR3 here is CASSLERESLYEQYF. For the CDR3, the DNA is TGTGCCAGCAGCTTAGAGCGGGAGAGTTTATACGAGCAGTACTTC.

This clone was recorded a few times. The chain uses TRBV6-1 and TRBJ2-7; the D gene is possibly TRBD2 (5 bases). The CDR3 totals 14 residues. Germline V gives CDR1 MNHNS, CDR2 SASEGT. The V end lost 10 bases, the J end lost 0 bases, and 16 bases lay between the germline ends. The CDR3 DNA sequence: TGTGCCACGCACAGCGGCACGAGCTCCTACGAGCAGTACTTC. This translates into CATHSGTSSYEQYF.

This chain links TRBV7-6 with TRBJ1-1; D is perhaps TRBD1 (6 bases). Germline CDR1 reads SGHVS; CDR2 reads FNYEAQ. Trimming stripped 1 base from V and 0 bases from J, with 9 bases between. The CDR3 sequence is 15 residues long. The DNA of the CDR3 is TGTGCCAGCAGCTTAGAAGGGGGAATGAACACTGAAGCTTTCTTT. Translating gives CASSLEGGMNTEAFF.

The rearrangement joins TRBV27 to TRBJ2-3; 13 bases are a match to TRBD2. The CDR3 has 16 residues. The V gene's germline CDR1 is MNHEY and CDR2 SMNVEV (reference sequence). After removal of 5 bases from V and 6 bases from J, the junction contained 8 bases not matched to a gene. CDR3 nucleotide sequence: TGTGCCAGCAGTCTCGGACTAGCGGGAGTCGGGGATACGCAGTATTTT. This encodes CASSLGLAGVGDTQYF.

The gene calls are TRBV6-6 and TRBJ2-7; tentative D call: TRBD2 (5 bases). V was clipped by 2 bases and J by 10 bases, with 12 bases between them. Germline CDR1 reads MNHNY; CDR2 reads SVGAGI (reference sequence). The CDR3 has 12 residues. The chain's CDR3 is CASSYGVEGQYF. The CDR3, as DNA: TGTGCCAGCAGTTACGGGGTCGAGGGTCAGTACTTC.

This chain links TRBV20-1 with TRBJ2-7, with D possibly TRBD2 on 6 matching bases. Per germline, CDR1 DFQATT and CDR2 SNEGSKA (reference sequence). This CDR3 has 11 residues. For the CDR3, the DNA is TGCAGAAGGGAGGAGGGATCCGAGCAGTACTTC. Its protein is CRREEGSEQYF.

The gene calls are TRBV7-2 and TRBJ2-5; maybe TRBD2 (6 bases). Trimming left V 5 bases short and J 4 bases short, with 17 bases between. The CDR3 is 15 amino acids. Germline values: CDR1 SGHTA, CDR2 FQGNSA. CDR3 nucleotides: TGTGCCAGCAGCCCCCCACCGGGAGACGGAGAGACCCAGTACTTC. Its protein is CASSPPPGDGETQYF.

This chain connects TRBV4-1 to TRBJ2-1; 9 bases map to TRBD1. V gave up 1 base and J gave up 6 bases; unmatched junction bases: 10. The CDR3 is made up of 17 amino acids. Germline lookup yields CDR1 MGHRA and CDR2 YSYEKL. The CDR3 DNA reads TGCGCCAGCAGCCAAGCTAAGACAGGGGGTAGGGGCAATGAGCAGTTCTTC. Encoded protein: CASSQAKTGGRGNEQFF.

The CDR3 region is CATSGRGQEHEQYF. The DNA for the CDR3 is TGTGCCACCAGCGGCCGTGGGCAGGAACACGAGCAGTACTTC. The chain couples TRBV15 to TRBJ2-5; D unresolved. The assigned J gene may be wrong: the sequence end matches TRBJ2-7 better. Germline assignment: CDR1 LNHNV and CDR2 YYDKDF (reference sequence). The CDR3 covers 14 residues.